This entry describes one T cell receptor (beta chain). The specificity of this receptor is unknown. Qualities for individual bases were not recorded, and no much larger clone is one base off. Library creation used 5' RACE. The sequencer was an Illumina HiSeq 2500. A second PCR of about 6 to 12 cycles was run with a J-beta primer mix and a sample-barcoded 5' primer. Each TCR beta cDNA molecule received a unique molecular identifier from a template-switch 5' adaptor carrying 12 random nucleotides. Each sample yielded at least 2.5 million CDR3-containing paired-end reads. All of the RNA was converted into first-strand cDNA using the Mint cDNA synthesis kit, with a TRBC-specific oligonucleotide serving as the primer. Following uracil-DNA glycosylase treatment, a first 18-cycle PCR with universal primers M1SS and BC2_uni_R was performed on all cDNA. The original pipeline was this. For normalization, 1 million high-quality reads, each with a distinct molecular identifier, were randomly selected from each sample. Instead of being binned into consensus sequences, reads that shared molecular identifiers were thrown out. CDR3 identification, clonotype clustering and error correction used MiTCR with a Q25 quality threshold and the strictest error-elimination algorithm. A nonparametric unseen species model with Euler transformation was used to estimate a lower bound on total TCR beta diversity. The raw public reads went through TCRdb reprocessing: fastp at Q25, MiXCR clone calling, in-frame beta chains kept. Here each entry gathers all rows of one CDR3 protein and keeps the most common genes and DNA. These V and J calls are TCRdb output, not the study's own analysis. This sample lists around 690,000 distinct CDR3 sequences; roughly three fifths were detected once. 30% to 45% of the sample goes to the ten largest clones.

The donors were roughly 40 Caucasian individuals from Russia, aged roughly 6 to 95 years, who were systemically healthy. Each donor gave approximately 9.4 milliliters of peripheral blood, drawn into EDTA-treated Vacutainer tubes. Ficoll-Paque density-gradient centrifugation was used to isolate PBMCs, with at least 7 million per sample. Trizol reagent was used to extract total RNA from the PBMCs, yielding at least 6 micrograms per sample. The percentages of naive CD45RAhigh/CD27high T cells were determined by flow cytometry on a PBMC aliquot from every donor. V is trimmed back by 6 bases and J by 4 bases, and the junction contains 5 bases that no gene match accounts for. The germline V gene provides CDR1 KGHDR and CDR2 SFDVKD. The CDR3 starts with the cysteine, ends with the phenylalanine, and has 15 residues. This entry keeps only the CDR3 DNA: 45 bases, framed from base 1. These data are taken from a study of blood T cells in healthy people across ages (dated by TCRdb to the mid-2010s). Describing the broader study: Template switching captured roughly one uniquely barcoded TCR beta cDNA molecule per two T cells in model experiments. Age-related changes in TCR beta repertoire diversity were measured in the study by deep sequencing normalized with unique cDNA molecular identifiers. Four age groups were formed from the donors: young (average roughly 16 years), middle-aged (approximately 39), aged (roughly 56) and long-lived (about 80). Donors of different ages were randomly distributed across sequencing lanes to avoid experimental bias. The study analyzed two additional independent replicas of 1 million unique cDNA reads from the same blood draw for two donors, one aged 18 to 29 and one aged 80 or older.

What the research found in general, with its limitations: Compared with the aged group, more naive CD4+ T cells, fewer expanded clones and increased TCR diversity were shown by the long-lived group, suggesting age selection. The CMV infection status of donors was not known, potentially confounding age-related changes in expanded clonotypes. As age increased, observed TCR beta diversity per million T cells dropped in a roughly linear way, and a significant reduction was already evident by age around 41. Estimates of total diversity from one million sequenced T cells were regarded as lower bounds and underestimates. Observed TCR beta diversity correlated strongly with the percentage of naive T cells measured by flow cytometry. Since profiling was done on bulk unsorted PBMCs, naive and antigen-experienced compartments could not be conclusively compared.

The sample was blood. The sequence was obtained from a man between 60 and 75 years old in good health. The chain links TRBV24-1 with TRBJ2-5; TRBD2 aligns with 12 central bases. The nucleotide sequence is TGTGCCACCAGTACTAGCGGGGGGCCGGGAGAGACCCAGTACTTC. This encodes CATSTSGGPGETQYF.